This is a list of T cell receptor beta chains from one sample in a study of blood T cell repertoires in COVID-19. Some clones are missing from TCRdb's copy, which holds only in-frame ones; the method was immunoSEQ multiplex PCR. The profile shows under 300,000 clones, approximately 90% of them singletons. Source material: PBMCs or T cells enriched from blood (not recorded which). These receptors all come from a woman between 40 and 55 years old with acute COVID-19. Each CDR3 is given with its conserved first and last residue. A D gene is named only where the DNA matches it firmly. Size tells how often a clone was seen (once, few, many) or the class of an expanded clone, and some rows leave it out.

v_gene	j_gene	abundance	d_gene	CDR3nt	CDR3aa
TRBV9	TRBJ2-3	.	.	TGTGCCAGCAGCGCGGGGGCGGGGGGCACAGATACGCAGTATTTT	CASSAGAGGTDTQYF
TRBV18	TRBJ2-5	once	TRBD2	TGTGCCAGCTCACTGGGGACTAGCGGGTCCCAAGAGACCCAGTACTTC	CASSLGTSGSQETQYF
TRBV29-1	TRBJ2-5	.	TRBD1	TGCAGCGTGACAGGGCAGGGCCTGGCTGGAAGGGAGACCCAGTACTTC	CSVTGQGLAGRETQYF
TRBV7-9	TRBJ2-1	.	TRBD2	TGTGCCGGCCACCAAGGGCTAGCGGGATGGAGCTCCTACAATGAGCAGTTCTTC	CAGHQGLAGWSSYNEQFF
TRBV5-8	TRBJ2-3	.	TRBD2	TGTGCCAGCAGCCCTGGGACTAACAGAGCCACAGATACGCAGTATTTT	CASSPGTNRATDTQYF
TRBV7-9	TRBJ1-6	.	TRBD1	TGTGCCAGCAGCTTAGCCGGGACAGGGGACCACATACGTAATTCACCCCTCCACTTT	CASSLAGTGDHIRNSPLHF
TRBV7-9	TRBJ1-1	.	.	TGTGCCAGCAAGCCCACCCAATCCGGCACTGAAGCTTTCTTT	CASKPTQSGTEAFF
TRBV2	TRBJ2-7	once	.	TGTGCCAGCAGTACCCAGGGCTACGAGCAGTACTTC	CASSTQGYEQYF
TRBV28	TRBJ2-7	.	TRBD1	TGTGCCAGCAGTAGGACAGGGAATCAGTACGAGCAGTACTTC	CASSRTGNQYEQYF
TRBV29-1	TRBJ2-1	.	TRBD2	TGCAGCGTCGCCGGGACTAGCGAAAATGAGCAGTTCTTC	CSVAGTSENEQFF
TRBV6-7	TRBJ1-6	.	.	TGTGCCAGCAGTTACTCATCCCAACCGGGACAATTGGATTCACCCCTCCACTTT	CASSYSSQPGQLDSPLHF
TRBV21-1	TRBJ1-1	.	.	TGTGCCAGCAGCAAAGTGGCGGGACAGGGGAATTCTGCTTTCTTT	CASSKVAGQGNSAFF
TRBV18	TRBJ2-1	once	TRBD1	TGTGCCAGCTCACCAGGGGACAGAGGGGGTACTGAGCAGTTCTTC	CASSPGDRGGTEQFF
TRBV18	TRBJ1-3	.	.	TGTGCCAGCTCACCAGAGACAGTCGGAAACACCATATATTTT	CASSPETVGNTIYF
TRBV12-3/TRBV12-4	TRBJ2-7	.	TRBD2	TGTGCCAGCAGCCCTCGACTAGCCCAGCAGTACTTC	CASSPRLAQQYF
TRBV5-5	TRBJ1-1	.	.	TGTGCCAGCAGCCAGCGGGGGGACATGAACACTGAAGCTTTCTTT	CASSQRGDMNTEAFF
TRBV9	TRBJ1-1	few	.	TGTGCCAGCAGCGTAGTAGCCTCCGGCACTGAAGCTTTCTTT	CASSVVASGTEAFF
TRBV3-1/TRBV3-2	TRBJ2-5	once	.	TGTGCCAGCAGCCTCATACAAGGGGCCTCTTGGACCCAGTACTTC	CASSLIQGASWTQYF
TRBV7-9	TRBJ2-2	.	.	TGTGCCAGCAGGCTGACTGAGAACACCGGGGAGCTGTTTTTT	CASRLTENTGELFF
TRBV5-4	TRBJ2-7	.	.	TGTGCCAGCAGCCCGAGGGGGGGGGAAGTGTACGAGCAGTACTTC	CASSPRGGEVYEQYF
TRBV2	TRBJ2-7	.	.	TGTGCCAGCAGTGTAGAGGAGGGGATCTACGAGCAGTACTTC	CASSVEEGIYEQYF
TRBV7-2	TRBJ2-7	.	TRBD2	TGTGCCAGCAGCCTTAGCGGGACCAGCTCCTACGAGCAGTACTTC	CASSLSGTSSYEQYF
TRBV7-2	TRBJ2-3	.	.	TGTGCCAGCAGCTTCCTTTACACAGATACGCAGTATTTT	CASSFLYTDTQYF
TRBV19	TRBJ2-2	.	TRBD2	TGTGCCAGTAGTCGACGACTAGCGGCCGACCCGAACACCGGGGAGCTGTTTTTT	CASSRRLAADPNTGELFF
TRBV28	TRBJ1-5	.	TRBD1	TGTGCCAGCAGTCCGAGACAGGGAAGCAATCAGCCCCAGCATTTT	CASSPRQGSNQPQHF
TRBV6-2/TRBV6-3	TRBJ1-4	.	TRBD1	TGTGCCAGCAGCGGACAGGGGAATGAAAAACTGTTTTTT	CASSGQGNEKLFF
TRBV25-1	TRBJ1-2	.	TRBD1	TGTGCCAGCAGTGGGACAGGACGTGGCTATGGCTACACCTTC	CASSGTGRGYGYTF
TRBV7-9	TRBJ1-5	.	TRBD1	TGTGCCAGCAGCTTAGCGTCATACAGGGGGCATATCGGCAATCAGCCCCAGCATTTT	CASSLASYRGHIGNQPQHF
TRBV18	TRBJ1-1	.	.	TGTGCCAGCTCATCCTCCCAGGGTGGGGAAGCTTTCTTT	CASSSSQGGEAFF
TRBV29-1	TRBJ1-2	.	.	TGCAGCGTGGAGTTGGGGGCATATGGCTACACCTTC	CSVELGAYGYTF
TRBV5-5	TRBJ2-3	.	TRBD1	TGTGCCAGCAGCTCCCGGGACAGGGGGCTTCAACCGGGTACAGATACGCAGTATTTT	CASSSRDRGLQPGTDTQYF
TRBV2	TRBJ1-5	once	.	TGTGCCAGCAGTGGTCAGGGGCGTGCCTTTTCGGGTCAGCCCCAGCATTTT	CASSGQGRAFSGQPQHF
TRBV10-2	TRBJ2-1	.	TRBD2	TGCGCCAGCAGACTAGCGGGAGGGCCCCACAATGAGCAGTTCTTC	CASRLAGGPHNEQFF
TRBV30	TRBJ1-4	.	.	TGTGCCTGGAGTCCCGGGGCCCGGGGGGAAAAACTGTTTTTT	CAWSPGARGEKLFF
TRBV13	TRBJ1-2	.	.	TGTGCCAGCAGCTTAAAGCAGGGGATCTATGGCTACACCTTC	CASSLKQGIYGYTF
TRBV5-1	TRBJ1-4	.	.	TGCGCCAGCAGCTTGGGACAGTCAACTAATGAAAAACTGTTTTTT	CASSLGQSTNEKLFF
TRBV28	TRBJ2-3	.	.	TGTGCCAGCAGTTTAGACTTGGAGGGTTCAGATACGCAGTATTTT	CASSLDLEGSDTQYF
TRBV2	TRBJ1-2	.	.	TGTGCCAGCAGACTGCCTTCCCCCCCCTATGGCTACACCTTC	CASRLPSPPYGYTF
TRBV5-5	TRBJ2-2	few	TRBD2	TGTGCCAGCAGTCCAGGTAGCGGGGGGGCCCGCACCGGGGAGCTGTTTTTT	CASSPGSGGARTGELFF
TRBV25-1	TRBJ1-1	.	.	TGTGCCAGCAGTGAACCCGGGGGGGGCAGCACTGAAGCTTTCTTT	CASSEPGGGSTEAFF
TRBV19	TRBJ2-6	.	.	TGTGCCAGTACAGATCAAGCTGGGGCCAACGTCCTGACTTTC	CASTDQAGANVLTF
TRBV18	TRBJ1-1	.	.	TGTGCCAGCGTACAGGGCACGAACACTGAAGCTTTCTTT	CASVQGTNTEAFF
TRBV5-4	TRBJ2-6	.	TRBD2	TGTGCCAGCAGTCCAGCGGGAGATGGGGCCAACGTCCTGACTTTC	CASSPAGDGANVLTF
TRBV4-1	TRBJ2-7	.	.	TGCGCCAGCAGCCAAGTCTCGAGCTCCTACGAGCAGTACTTC	CASSQVSSSYEQYF
TRBV7-2	TRBJ2-6	.	TRBD1	TGTGCCAGCAGCCGGACAGGGAGCTCTGGGGCCAACGTCCTGACTTTC	CASSRTGSSGANVLTF
TRBV27	TRBJ1-1	few	.	TGTGCCAGCAGTTCACATCCCTGGACTGAAGCTTTCTTT	CASSSHPWTEAFF
TRBV6-4	TRBJ2-1	.	TRBD2	TGTGCCAGCAGTGATCGGGCTAGCGGGGGGTTATCTGAGCAGTTCTTC	CASSDRASGGLSEQFF
TRBV12-3/TRBV12-4	TRBJ1-6	.	TRBD1	TGTGCCAGCGCCGGGACAGGGAATTCACCCCTCCACTTT	CASAGTGNSPLHF
TRBV5-1	TRBJ1-6	few	.	TGCGCCAGCGGTTGGGAGTATAATTCACCCCTCCACTTT	CASGWEYNSPLHF
TRBV30	TRBJ1-1	.	.	TGTGCCTGGAGTAAGGACTCGCCCACTGAAGCTTTCTTT	CAWSKDSPTEAFF
TRBV2	TRBJ1-5	.	.	TGTGCCAGCAGTGAGGTCAGGGGCAATCAGCCCCAGCATTTT	CASSEVRGNQPQHF
TRBV5-4	TRBJ2-1	.	TRBD1	TGTGCCAGCAGTTGGGACAGGGGGCGCAAGAATGAGCAGTTCTTC	CASSWDRGRKNEQFF
TRBV7-9	TRBJ1-5	.	TRBD1	TGTGCCAGCAGCCGGGACAGTTCGATGAGAAATCAGCCCCAGCATTTT	CASSRDSSMRNQPQHF
TRBV28	TRBJ2-4	.	.	TGTGCCAGCAGTTTACGGGACTTTGAAAACATTCAGTACTTC	CASSLRDFENIQYF
TRBV11-2	TRBJ2-1	.	.	TGTGCCAGCAGCTTAGTGGCGGGGGCCTCCTACAATGAGCAGTTCTTC	CASSLVAGASYNEQFF
TRBV27	TRBJ1-6	.	TRBD1	TGTGCCAGCAGTCAAAAATACCAAGGGACAGGGGGCCGGAATTCACCCCTCCACTTT	CASSQKYQGTGGRNSPLHF
TRBV29-1	TRBJ2-1	.	TRBD2	TGCAGCGTTGTCGGGAGGAACTCCTACAATGAGCAGTTCTTC	CSVVGRNSYNEQFF
TRBV7-2	TRBJ1-1	.	.	TGTGCCAGCAGTCGGGGTTGGAACACTGAAGCTTTCTTT	CASSRGWNTEAFF
TRBV7-9	TRBJ2-3	once	TRBD2	TGTGCCAGCAGCCGAATACTAGCGGGGGAGACAGATACGCAGTATTTT	CASSRILAGETDTQYF